Listed below are T cell receptor beta chains from one sample, sequenced in a study of technical replicates of blood from several donors. TCRdb keeps only in-frame clones here, not all; method: immunoSEQ multiplex PCR. The repertoire holds fewer than 85,000 clones, roughly 94% seen once, with about 0.25% in the top ten. Sequencing input: T cells isolated from PBMCs. These receptor sequences come from a human donor in good health. Each CDR3 is given with its conserved first and last residue. The D gene is left open where the match is weak. Part of the rows lack a size; the others show once, few, many or a class for expanded clones.

v_gene,j_gene,abundance,d_gene,CDR3aa,CDR3nt
TRBV11-2,TRBJ2-1,.,TRBD2,CASSAIAGGYNEQFF,TGTGCCAGCAGCGCGATAGCGGGAGGTTACAATGAGCAGTTCTTC
TRBV5-6,TRBJ2-5,.,.,CASSSLVQETQYF,TGTGCCAGCAGCTCACTAGTCCAAGAGACCCAGTACTTC
TRBV6-1,TRBJ2-5,.,.,CASSEALGWQETQYF,TGTGCCAGCAGTGAAGCTCTCGGGTGGCAAGAGACCCAGTACTTC
TRBV6-6,TRBJ1-1,.,.,CASSLGGTTAFF,TGTGCCAGCAGTTTGGGGGGGACGACTGCTTTCTTT
TRBV7-2,TRBJ2-3,.,.,CASRGAEAGTDTQYF,TGTGCCAGCAGAGGAGCGGAAGCCGGCACAGATACGCAGTATTTT
TRBV29-1,TRBJ1-1,.,.,CSVEDRGPGEAFF,TGCAGCGTTGAAGATCGTGGGCCAGGGGAAGCTTTCTTT
TRBV7-9,TRBJ2-3,.,TRBD2,CASILAGARADTQYF,TGTGCCAGCATTCTAGCGGGAGCGAGGGCAGATACGCAGTATTTT
TRBV5-5,TRBJ1-2,.,.,CASTLITRNDYGYTF,TGTGCCAGCACCTTGATCACGAGGAACGACTATGGCTACACCTTC
TRBV28,TRBJ1-5,few,TRBD1,CASLQGDNQPQHF,TGTGCCAGCCTCCAGGGGGACAATCAGCCCCAGCATTTT
TRBV6-5,TRBJ2-1,.,TRBD2,CASSYGAGGGNEQFF,TGTGCCAGCAGTTACGGGGCGGGAGGCGGGAATGAGCAGTTCTTC
TRBV14,TRBJ1-2,few,.,CASSQGLYGYTF,TGTGCCAGCAGCCAAGGCCTATATGGCTACACCTTC
TRBV6-1,TRBJ1-2,few,.,CASTGQGFLYGYTF,TGTGCCAGCACGGGTCAGGGATTTCTTTATGGCTACACCTTC
TRBV29-1,TRBJ2-5,.,.,CSVDIQLEETQYF,TGCAGCGTTGATATACAGTTGGAAGAGACCCAGTACTTC
TRBV5-4,TRBJ2-2,.,.,CASSLEQGGAGELFF,TGTGCCAGCAGCTTGGAACAGGGAGGGGCCGGGGAGCTGTTTTTT
TRBV11-3,TRBJ1-6,.,.,CASSLMAEINSPLHF,TGTGCCAGCAGCTTAATGGCTGAAATTAATTCACCCCTCCACTTT
TRBV5-1,TRBJ1-1,.,.,CASSHPQAGTEAFF,TGCGCCAGCAGTCACCCTCAAGCGGGCACTGAAGCTTTCTTT